Each of the 13 T cell receptor beta chains below was sequenced from the same sample in a study of CD8 T cells in ankylosing spondylitis. TCRdb reprocessed the 5' RACE reads with MiXCR, giving one entry per CDR3 protein. The table shows about 23,000 distinct CDR3 sequences, with around 16% occurring only once. Sequenced: blood. These receptors all stem from a male donor with ankylosing spondylitis or in good health (not recorded which).

The V call is TRBV5-1, the J call TRBJ2-2, with 7 nucleotides matching TRBD1. CDR1 and CDR2 (germline): SGHRS, YFSETQ. This CDR3 contains 15 residues. Germline trimming cut 4 bases from V and 3 bases from J; bases unmatched to any gene: 6. Here the CDR3 reads CASSPWTGDTGELFF. CDR3 DNA: TGCGCCAGCAGCCCATGGACAGGTGACACCGGGGAGCTGTTTTTT.

The J gene is TRBJ2-1, the V gene TRBV27, with D perhaps TRBD2 (5 bases). Trimming stripped 2 bases from V and 4 bases from J, with 9 bases between. Germline V gives CDR1 MNHEY, CDR2 SMNVEV (reference sequence). The CDR3 loop spans 14 amino acids. As DNA, the CDR3 is TGTGCCAGCAGTTTAATGCGCGGGTACAATGAGCAGTTCTTC. Protein product: CASSLMRGYNEQFF.

This clonotype was counted many times. The CDR3 region is CSAREGRMFEAFF. The CDR3 DNA is TGCAGTGCTAGAGAGGGACGGATGTTTGAAGCTTTCTTT. V usage is TRBV20-1 and J usage is TRBJ1-1, with a weak D call TRBD1 (5 bases). The CDR3 is made up of 13 amino acids. The germline CDR1 and CDR2 sequences are DFQATT and SNEGSKA (reference sequence). Trimming took 0 bases from V and 7 from J, leaving 12 bases between them.

This clonotype was seen repeatedly, ten times or more. Here the CDR3 reads CASSLNYGRATDTQYF. The CDR3 DNA reads TGTGCCAGCAGCTTAAATTATGGCAGGGCCACGGATACGCAGTATTTT. This chain joins TRBV7-2 and TRBJ2-3; D may be TRBD1 (5 bases). Trimming removed 2 bases from V and 6 bases from J, with 18 bases in between. The CDR3 extends over 16 amino acids. Germline values: CDR1 SGHTA, CDR2 FQGNSA.

The CDR3 reads CASSPTPEENPLSSYEQYF. The CDR3, as DNA: TGTGCCAGCAGCCCTACCCCCGAGGAGAATCCCCTCTCGTCCTACGAGCAGTACTTC. The rearrangement uses TRBV13 and TRBJ2-7; no clear D. Trimming shortened V by 5 bases and J by 1 base, and 27 bases separated the two germline ends. This CDR3 spans 19 amino acids. Germline-derived CDR1 and CDR2 are PRHDT and FYEKMQ (reference sequence).

This clonotype was picked up a small number of times. The rearrangement uses TRBV19 and TRBJ2-5, with D possibly called TRBD1 or TRBD2 (5 bases each). Trimming removed 7 bases from V and 5 bases from J, with 14 bases in between. From germline, CDR1 is LNHDA and CDR2 SQIVND (reference sequence). The CDR3 totals 13 residues. In DNA form, the CDR3 reads TGTGCCAGTACCCGGGGACCTGCGGAGACCCAGTACTTC. Its protein is CASTRGPAETQYF. Full variable domain (remainder filled in from reference TRBV19 and TRBJ2-5): DGGITQSPKYLFRKEGQNVTLSCEQNLNHDAMYWYRQDPGQGLRLIYYSQIVNDFQKGDIAEGYSVSREKKESFPLTVTSAQKNPTAFYLCASTRGPAETQYFGPGTRLLVL.

V and J are TRBV30 and TRBJ2-2, with TRBD2 matching 16 bases. The CDR3 has 16 amino acids. The V and J ends lost 3 bases and 6 bases, in that order; junction bases with no gene match: 4. The germline V gene has CDR1 GTSNPN and CDR2 SVGIG (reference sequence). The CDR3 region is CAWRKGTSGGAGELFF. The DNA of the CDR3 is TGTGCCTGGAGAAAGGGGACTAGCGGGGGGGCCGGGGAGCTGTTTTTT. The whole variable domain, filled in from reference TRBV30 and TRBJ2-2, reads SQTIHQWPATLVQPVGSPLSLECTVEGTSNPNLYWYRQAAGRGLQLLFYSVGIGQISSEVPQNLSASRPQDRQFILSSKKLLLSDSGFYLCAWRKGTSGGAGELFFGEGSRLTVL.

The table lists this clonotype with many counts. This rearrangement joins TRBV6-2 or TRBV6-3 to TRBJ2-1; 16 bases align to TRBD2. This CDR3 has 14 residues. The V and J ends lost 10 bases and 15 bases, in that order; junction bases with no gene match: 12. Germline-derived CDR1 and CDR2 are MNHEY and SVGEGT. CDR3 in DNA: TGTGCCACCAGGAGGGGACTAGCGGGGGGGTCTTCGTTCTTC. The encoded protein is CATRRGLAGGSSFF.

This clonotype showed up many times. This chain uses TRBV7-3 with TRBJ2-3, with no clear D. Germline V CDR1 and CDR2: SGHTA, FQGTGA. CDR3 length equals 14 residues. V dropped 2 bases and J dropped 5 bases, with 11 bases sitting between them. In nucleotides, the CDR3 is TGTGCCAGCAGCTTATCCGGACCTAAAGATACGCAGTATTTT. Protein: CASSLSGPKDTQYF.

This clonotype was observed many times. The chain couples TRBV2 to TRBJ2-5, with 7 bases that match TRBD1. The CDR3 runs 14 residues. The germline V gene has CDR1 SNHLY and CDR2 FYNNEI. The junction had 7 bases not matched to a gene; V was cut back by 4 bases and J by 5 bases. CDR3 protein: CASSAGQEVETQYF. CDR3 DNA sequence: TGTGCCAGCAGTGCCGGACAGGAGGTGGAGACCCAGTACTTC. Full variable domain (remainder filled in from reference TRBV2 and TRBJ2-5): EPEVTQTPSHQVTQMGQEVILRCVPISNHLYFYWYRQILGQKVEFLVSFYNNEISEKSEIFDDQFSVERPDGSNFTLKIRSTKLEDSAMYFCASSAGQEVETQYFGPGTRLLVL.

This clonotype was observed a handful of times. The chain couples TRBV7-9 to TRBJ2-3; D is possibly TRBD2 (5 bases). The CDR3 has 17 residues. Trimming stripped 3 bases from V and 5 bases from J, with 21 bases between. The germline V gene encodes CDR1 SEHNR and CDR2 FQNEAQ (reference sequence). The CDR3 region is CASSLEVRTLSGDTQYF. CDR3 in DNA: TGTGCCAGCAGCTTGGAGGTTCGAACCCTGAGCGGAGATACGCAGTATTTT.

This clonotype has at least ten counts. This rearrangement joins TRBV7-2 to TRBJ1-5; D is uncertain. The V gene lost 1 base and the J gene lost 4 bases, with 11 bases spanning the gap. The CDR3 has 15 amino acids. Germline V gene lookup returns CDR1 SGHTA and CDR2 FQGNSA. The CDR3 protein is CASSLDGEMNQPQHF. CDR3 nucleotides: TGTGCCAGCAGCTTAGATGGAGAAATGAATCAGCCCCAGCATTTT.

This clonotype has a handful of counts. The chain couples TRBV28 to TRBJ2-3, with a tentative D call TRBD1 (7 bases). CDR3 length equals 16 residues. The germline CDR1 and CDR2 sequences are MDHEN and SYDVKM. V lost 0 bases, J lost 0 bases, and 10 bases lay in between. CDR3 DNA sequence: TGTGCCAGCAGTTTATGGCAGGGGGGTAGCACAGATACGCAGTATTTT. Its protein product is CASSLWQGGSTDTQYF.